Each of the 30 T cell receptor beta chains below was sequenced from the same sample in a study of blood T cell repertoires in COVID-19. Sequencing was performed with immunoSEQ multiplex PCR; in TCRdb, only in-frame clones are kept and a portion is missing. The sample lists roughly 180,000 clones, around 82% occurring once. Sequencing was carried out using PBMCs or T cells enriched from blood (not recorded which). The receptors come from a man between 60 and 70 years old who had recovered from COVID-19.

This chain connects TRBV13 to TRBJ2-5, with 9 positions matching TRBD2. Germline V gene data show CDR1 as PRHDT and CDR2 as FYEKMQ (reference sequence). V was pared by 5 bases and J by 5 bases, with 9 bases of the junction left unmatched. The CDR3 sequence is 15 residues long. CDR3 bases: TGTGCCAGCAGCCCACCGGGACTAGCACGGGAGACCCAGTACTTC. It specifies CASSPPGLARETQYF.

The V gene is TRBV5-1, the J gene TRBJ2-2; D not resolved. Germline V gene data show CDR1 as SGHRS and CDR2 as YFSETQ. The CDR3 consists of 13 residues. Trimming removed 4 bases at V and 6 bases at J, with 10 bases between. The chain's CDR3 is CASSVDKPGELFF. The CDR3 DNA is TGCGCCAGCAGCGTTGACAAACCCGGGGAGCTGTTTTTT.

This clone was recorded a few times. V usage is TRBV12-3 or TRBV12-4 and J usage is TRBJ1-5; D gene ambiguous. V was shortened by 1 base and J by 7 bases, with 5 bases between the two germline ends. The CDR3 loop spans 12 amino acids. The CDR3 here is CASSLVSQPQHF. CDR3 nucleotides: TGTGCCAGCAGTTTAGTTAGCCAGCCCCAGCATTTT.

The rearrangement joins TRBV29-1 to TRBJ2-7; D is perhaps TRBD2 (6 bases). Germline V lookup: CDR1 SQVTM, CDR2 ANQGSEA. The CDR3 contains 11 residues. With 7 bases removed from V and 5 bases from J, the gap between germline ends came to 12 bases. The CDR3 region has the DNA TGCAGCGCCGGGGGTAGCGACGAGCAGTACTTC. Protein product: CSAGGSDEQYF.

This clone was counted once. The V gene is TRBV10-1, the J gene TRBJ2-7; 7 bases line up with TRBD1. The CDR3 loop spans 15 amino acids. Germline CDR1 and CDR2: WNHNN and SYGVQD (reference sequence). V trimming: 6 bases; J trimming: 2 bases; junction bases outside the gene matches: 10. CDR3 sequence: CASSDREFKAYEQYF. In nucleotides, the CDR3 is TGCGCCAGCAGCGACAGGGAGTTTAAGGCCTACGAGCAGTACTTC.

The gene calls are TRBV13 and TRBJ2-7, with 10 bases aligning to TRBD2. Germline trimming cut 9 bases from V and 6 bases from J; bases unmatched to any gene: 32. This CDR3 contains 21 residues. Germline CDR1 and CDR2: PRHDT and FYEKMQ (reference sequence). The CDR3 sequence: CARSPWGGDRKTSGLPIEQYF. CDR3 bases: TGTGCCAGGAGCCCATGGGGGGGTGACAGAAAGACTAGCGGGCTTCCTATCGAGCAGTACTTC. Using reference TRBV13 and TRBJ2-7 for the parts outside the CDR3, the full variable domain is AAGVIQSPRHLIKEKRETATLKCYPIPRHDTVYWYQQGPGQDPQFLISFYEKMQSDKGSIPDRFSAQQFSDYHSELNMSSLELGDSALYFCARSPWGGDRKTSGLPIEQYFGPGTRLTVT.

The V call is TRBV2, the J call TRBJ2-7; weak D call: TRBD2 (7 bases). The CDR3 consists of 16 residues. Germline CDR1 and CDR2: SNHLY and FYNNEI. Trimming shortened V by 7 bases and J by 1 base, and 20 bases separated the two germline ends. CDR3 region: CASTPMRGGRSYEQYF. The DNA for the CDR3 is TGTGCCAGCACCCCCATGAGGGGGGGTCGTTCCTACGAGCAGTACTTC.

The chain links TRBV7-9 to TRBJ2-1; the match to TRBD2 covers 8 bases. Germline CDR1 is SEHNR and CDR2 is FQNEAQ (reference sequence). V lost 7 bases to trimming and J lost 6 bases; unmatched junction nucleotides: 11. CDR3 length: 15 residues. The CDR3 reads CASTPLAGRFNEQFF. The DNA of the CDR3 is TGTGCCAGCACCCCATTAGCGGGGAGGTTCAATGAGCAGTTCTTC.

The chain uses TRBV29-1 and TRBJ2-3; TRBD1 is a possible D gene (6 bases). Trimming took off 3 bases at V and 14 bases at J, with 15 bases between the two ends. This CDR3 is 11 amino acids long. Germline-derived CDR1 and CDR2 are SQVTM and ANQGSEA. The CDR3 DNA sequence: TGCAGCGTTGATCGGACAGAATTGGCGTATTTT. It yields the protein CSVDRTELAYF.

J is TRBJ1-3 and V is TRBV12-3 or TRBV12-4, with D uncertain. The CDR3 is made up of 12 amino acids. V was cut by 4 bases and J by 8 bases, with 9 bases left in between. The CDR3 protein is CASSYVSHTIYF. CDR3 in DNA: TGTGCCAGCAGTTACGTGAGCCACACCATATATTTT.

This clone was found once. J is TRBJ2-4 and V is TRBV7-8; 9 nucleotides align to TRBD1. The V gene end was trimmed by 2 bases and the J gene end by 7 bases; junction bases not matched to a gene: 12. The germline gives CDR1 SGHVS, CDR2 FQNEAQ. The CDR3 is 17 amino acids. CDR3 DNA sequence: TGTGCCAGCAGCTTATTAAGGACAGGGGCTGGATTTAACATTCAGTACTTC. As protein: CASSLLRTGAGFNIQYF.

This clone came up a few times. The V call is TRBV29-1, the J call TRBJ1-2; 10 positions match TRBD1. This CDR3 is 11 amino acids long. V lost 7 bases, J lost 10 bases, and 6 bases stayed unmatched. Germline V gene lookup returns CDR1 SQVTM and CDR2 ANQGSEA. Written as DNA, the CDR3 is TGCAGCGCCGACAGGGGGCTAGACTACACCTTC. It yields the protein CSADRGLDYTF.

The CDR3 DNA reads as TGTGCCAGCTCACTGGGGGCGCAGAACTATGGCTACACCTTC. The encoded protein is CASSLGAQNYGYTF. The chain is built from TRBV18 and TRBJ1-2; weak D call: TRBD1 (6 bases). Per the germline V gene, CDR1 is KGHSH and CDR2 is LQKENI. Trimming cost V 4 bases and J 2 bases, with 11 bases left between them. CDR3 size: 14 residues.

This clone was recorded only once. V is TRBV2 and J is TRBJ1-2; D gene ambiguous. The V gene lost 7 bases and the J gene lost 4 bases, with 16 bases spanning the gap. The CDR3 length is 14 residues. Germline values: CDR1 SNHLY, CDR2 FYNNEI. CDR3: CASTRGLSFYGYTF. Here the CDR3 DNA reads TGTGCCAGCACCCGAGGCCTATCCTTCTATGGCTACACCTTC.

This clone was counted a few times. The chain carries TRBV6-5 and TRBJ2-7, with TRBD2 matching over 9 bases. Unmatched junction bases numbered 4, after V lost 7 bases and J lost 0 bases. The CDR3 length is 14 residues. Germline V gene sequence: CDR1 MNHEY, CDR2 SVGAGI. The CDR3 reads CASTREGNSYEQYF. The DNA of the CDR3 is TGTGCCAGCACGCGGGAGGGGAACTCCTACGAGCAGTACTTC.

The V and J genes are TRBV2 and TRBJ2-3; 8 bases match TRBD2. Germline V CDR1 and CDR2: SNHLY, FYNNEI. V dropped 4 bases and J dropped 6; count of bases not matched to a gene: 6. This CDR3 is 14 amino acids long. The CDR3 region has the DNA TGTGCCAGCAGTGGGGGGACTAGATCGGATACGCAGTATTTT. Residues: CASSGGTRSDTQYF.

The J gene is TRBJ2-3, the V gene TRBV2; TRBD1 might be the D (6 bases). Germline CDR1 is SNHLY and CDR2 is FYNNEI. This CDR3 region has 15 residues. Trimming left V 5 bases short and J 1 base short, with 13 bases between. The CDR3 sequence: CASSIGGLGTDTQYF. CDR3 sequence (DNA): TGTGCCAGCAGTATAGGGGGATTGGGCACAGATACGCAGTATTTT.

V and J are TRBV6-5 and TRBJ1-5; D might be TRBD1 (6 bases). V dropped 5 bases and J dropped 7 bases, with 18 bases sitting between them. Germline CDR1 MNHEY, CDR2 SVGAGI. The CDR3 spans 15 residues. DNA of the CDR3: TGTGCCAGCAGTCCGTTGGGGGCTATTAAGCAGCCCCAGCATTTT. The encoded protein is CASSPLGAIKQPQHF.

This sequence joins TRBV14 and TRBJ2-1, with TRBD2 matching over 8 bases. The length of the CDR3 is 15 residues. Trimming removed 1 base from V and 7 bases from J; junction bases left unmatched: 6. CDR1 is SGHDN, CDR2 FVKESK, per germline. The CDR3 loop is CASSQARTSMNEQFF. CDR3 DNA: TGTGCCAGCAGCCAAGCTAGGACTAGCATGAATGAGCAGTTCTTC.

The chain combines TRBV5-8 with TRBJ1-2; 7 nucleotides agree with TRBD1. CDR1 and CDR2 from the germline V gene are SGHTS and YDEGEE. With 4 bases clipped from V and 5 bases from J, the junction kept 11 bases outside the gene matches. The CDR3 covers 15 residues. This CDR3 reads CASSKTGRLQYGYTF. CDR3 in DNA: TGTGCCAGCAGCAAGACAGGGCGTCTACAATATGGCTACACCTTC.

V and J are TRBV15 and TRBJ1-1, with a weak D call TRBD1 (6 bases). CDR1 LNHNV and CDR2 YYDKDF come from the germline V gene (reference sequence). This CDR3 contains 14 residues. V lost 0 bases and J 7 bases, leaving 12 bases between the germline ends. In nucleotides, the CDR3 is TGTGCCACCAGCAGAGATATCGGACAGAATGAAGCTTTCTTT. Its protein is CATSRDIGQNEAFF.

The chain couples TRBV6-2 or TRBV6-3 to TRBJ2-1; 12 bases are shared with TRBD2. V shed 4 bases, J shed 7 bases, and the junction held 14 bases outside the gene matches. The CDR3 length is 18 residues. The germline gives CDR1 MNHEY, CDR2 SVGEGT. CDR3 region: CASSSHHGLAGTLNEQFF. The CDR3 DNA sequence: TGTGCCAGCAGTTCGCACCACGGACTAGCGGGGACACTAAATGAGCAGTTCTTC.

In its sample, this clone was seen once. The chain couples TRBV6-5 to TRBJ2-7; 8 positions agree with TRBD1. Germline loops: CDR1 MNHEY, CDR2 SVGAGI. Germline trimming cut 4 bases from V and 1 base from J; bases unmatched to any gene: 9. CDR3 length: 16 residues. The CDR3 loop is CASSSSTGGSSYEQYF. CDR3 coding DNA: TGTGCCAGCAGTTCCTCAACAGGGGGTTCATCCTACGAGCAGTACTTC.

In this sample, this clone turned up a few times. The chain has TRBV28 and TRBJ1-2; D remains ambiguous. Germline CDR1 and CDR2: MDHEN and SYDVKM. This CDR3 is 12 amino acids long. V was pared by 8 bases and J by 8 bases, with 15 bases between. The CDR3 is CASATDSWGYTF. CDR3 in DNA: TGTGCCAGCGCTACCGACTCGTGGGGCTACACCTTC.

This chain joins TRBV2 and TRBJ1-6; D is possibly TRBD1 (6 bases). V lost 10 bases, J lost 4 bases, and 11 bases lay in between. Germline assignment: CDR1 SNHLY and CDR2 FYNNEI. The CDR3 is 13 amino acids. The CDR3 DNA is TGTGCCACAAGGACAGATTATAATTCACCCCTCCACTTT. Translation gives CATRTDYNSPLHF.

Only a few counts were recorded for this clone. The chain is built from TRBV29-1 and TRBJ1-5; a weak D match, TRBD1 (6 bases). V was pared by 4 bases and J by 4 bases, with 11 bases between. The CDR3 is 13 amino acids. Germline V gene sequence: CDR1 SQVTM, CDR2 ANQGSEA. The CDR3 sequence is CSVADSYNQPQHF. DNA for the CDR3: TGCAGCGTTGCGGACAGTTATAATCAGCCCCAGCATTTT. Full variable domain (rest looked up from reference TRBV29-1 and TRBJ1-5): SAVISQKPSRDICQRGTSLTIQCQVDSQVTMMFWYRQQPGQSLTLIATANQGSEATYESGFVIDKFPISRPNLTFSTLTVSNMSPEDSSIYLCSVADSYNQPQHFGDGTRLSIL.

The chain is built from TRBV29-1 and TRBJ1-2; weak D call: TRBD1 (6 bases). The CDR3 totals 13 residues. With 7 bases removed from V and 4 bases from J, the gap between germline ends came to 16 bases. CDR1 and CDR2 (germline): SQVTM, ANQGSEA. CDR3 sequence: CSAEPQGPYGYTF. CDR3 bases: TGCAGCGCCGAACCACAGGGACCCTATGGCTACACCTTC.

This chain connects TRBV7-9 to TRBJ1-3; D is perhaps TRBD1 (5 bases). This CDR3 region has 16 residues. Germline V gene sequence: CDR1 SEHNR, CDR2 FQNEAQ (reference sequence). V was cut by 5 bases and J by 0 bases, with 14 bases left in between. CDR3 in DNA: TGTGCCAGCAGCGAGTCCGGGGGTCCCTCTGGAAACACCATATATTTT. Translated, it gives CASSESGGPSGNTIYF.

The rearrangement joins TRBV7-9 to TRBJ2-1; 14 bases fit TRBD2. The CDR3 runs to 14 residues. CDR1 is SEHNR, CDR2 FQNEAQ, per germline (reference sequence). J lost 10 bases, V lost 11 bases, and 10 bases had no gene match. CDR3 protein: CADRLAGGPGEQFF. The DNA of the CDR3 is TGTGCCGACAGACTAGCGGGAGGGCCGGGGGAGCAGTTCTTC.

The CDR3 protein is CASSRLLRDTEAFF. Here the CDR3 DNA reads TGTGCCAGCAGTCGACTTCTGAGGGACACTGAAGCTTTCTTT. The chain combines TRBV28 with TRBJ1-1, with no clear D. The V end lost 5 bases, the J end lost 3 bases, and 13 bases lay between the germline ends. The CDR3 is 14 amino acids. Germline V gene sequence: CDR1 MDHEN, CDR2 SYDVKM.